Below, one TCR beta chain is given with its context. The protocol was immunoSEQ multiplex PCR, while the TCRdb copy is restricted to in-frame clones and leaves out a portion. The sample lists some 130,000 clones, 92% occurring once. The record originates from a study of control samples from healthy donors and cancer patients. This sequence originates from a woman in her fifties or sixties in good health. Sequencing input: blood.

For the CDR3, the DNA is TGTGCCTGGGGACTAGCGGGGACGAGCTCCTACGAGCAGTACTTC. Translation: CAWGLAGTSSYEQYF. The V and J genes are TRBV30 and TRBJ2-7; 12 nucleotides match TRBD2. The J segment lost 0 bases and the V segment lost 5 bases, leaving 5 bases of the junction unmatched. The CDR3 is 15 amino acids. CDR1 is GTSNPN and CDR2 is SVGIG in the germline V gene (reference sequence).